The rows below give T cell receptor beta chains drawn from one sample of a study of metastatic and nonmetastatic thyroid tumors. TCRdb re-called clones from the PCR reads using MiXCR. The data show around 30,000 clones, roughly 20% seen once. The sequenced material came from tumor tissue. These receptors were collected from a male donor with papillary thyroid cancer or a benign thyroid nodule (not recorded which). Some clones in this sample may be carry-over from other donors' samples. The CDR3 runs from the conserved cysteine through the conserved F or W. Fields, in order: clone size, V gene, J gene, D gene, CDR3 DNA, CDR3 protein. D genes are given only for firm matches. Part of the rows lack a size; the others show once, few, many or a class for expanded clones.

clone_size: medium-sized; v_call: TRBV5-1; j_call: TRBJ2-7; d_call: TRBD1; cdr3_nt: TGCGCCAGCAGCTTGGTCGGACAGGGCTCCTACGAGCAGTACTTC; cdr3_aa: CASSLVGQGSYEQYF
clone_size: many; v_call: TRBV2; j_call: TRBJ2-4; d_call: TRBD2; cdr3_nt: TGTGCCAGCAGTGAAGCGCTTAGCGGGAGTGACATTCAGTACTTC; cdr3_aa: CASSEALSGSDIQYF
clone_size: .; v_call: TRBV6-1; j_call: TRBJ2-7; d_call: TRBD2; cdr3_nt: TGTGCCAGCAGGTCGGGACTAGCGGGACCCGCCGAGCAGCACTTC; cdr3_aa: CASRSGLAGPAEQHF
clone_size: many; v_call: TRBV10-3; j_call: TRBJ1-6; d_call: .; cdr3_nt: TGTGCCTCCAGGACACGGGCATTTTCACCCCTCCACTTT; cdr3_aa: CASRTRAFSPLHF
clone_size: medium-sized; v_call: TRBV27; j_call: TRBJ2-7; d_call: .; cdr3_nt: TGTGCCAGCAGTTTGGGGCCAGCAAAGGTCGAGCAGTACTTC; cdr3_aa: CASSLGPAKVEQYF
clone_size: few; v_call: TRBV19; j_call: TRBJ2-1; d_call: .; cdr3_nt: TGTGCCAGTAGTATGGTTGGGAGCTCCTACAATGAGCAGTTCTTC; cdr3_aa: CASSMVGSSYNEQFF
clone_size: many; v_call: TRBV30; j_call: TRBJ1-2; d_call: .; cdr3_nt: TGTGCCTGGAGCGTGAACAAGGAGCCCTACACCTTC; cdr3_aa: CAWSVNKEPYTF
clone_size: .; v_call: TRBV30; j_call: TRBJ2-7; d_call: .; cdr3_nt: TGTGCCTGGGAGACAGGGACTAGCTACGAGCAGTACTTC; cdr3_aa: CAWETGTSYEQYF
clone_size: .; v_call: TRBV6-2/TRBV6-3; j_call: TRBJ1-5; d_call: .; cdr3_nt: TGTGCCAGCAGTTGGGGCAGGGGTCAGCCCCAGCATTTT; cdr3_aa: CASSWGRGQPQHF
clone_size: .; v_call: TRBV6-5; j_call: TRBJ2-5; d_call: .; cdr3_nt: TGTGCCAGCAGTTACCGGGAGACCCAGTACTTC; cdr3_aa: CASSYRETQYF
clone_size: many; v_call: TRBV20-1; j_call: TRBJ2-3; d_call: TRBD2; cdr3_nt: TGCAGTGCTAGTAAGACTAGCGGGAGCACAGATACGCAGTATTTT; cdr3_aa: CSASKTSGSTDTQYF
clone_size: many; v_call: TRBV7-9; j_call: TRBJ2-3; d_call: TRBD2; cdr3_nt: TGTGCCAGCAGCTTGGTCGCTGGGAGGGGTAGAGATACGCAGTATTTT; cdr3_aa: CASSLVAGRGRDTQYF
clone_size: .; v_call: TRBV12-3/TRBV12-4; j_call: TRBJ2-7; d_call: .; cdr3_nt: TGTGCCAGCAGTAGAGGGCAGGGTGTCTACGAGCAGTACTTC; cdr3_aa: CASSRGQGVYEQYF
clone_size: .; v_call: TRBV6-2/TRBV6-3; j_call: TRBJ2-1; d_call: .; cdr3_nt: TGTGCCAGCAGTTACTCGTTAATGGACAATGAGCAGGTCTTC; cdr3_aa: CASSYSLMDNEQVF
clone_size: .; v_call: TRBV6-1; j_call: TRBJ1-2; d_call: .; cdr3_nt: TGTGCCAGCCAACTCGACGGGCGGGACTATGTTTACACCTTC; cdr3_aa: CASQLDGRDYVYTF
clone_size: many; v_call: TRBV5-6; j_call: TRBJ2-1; d_call: TRBD2; cdr3_nt: TGTGCCAGCAGCCGGGAGGGACTCTTCACCTACAATGAGCAGTTCTTC; cdr3_aa: CASSREGLFTYNEQFF
clone_size: many; v_call: TRBV28; j_call: TRBJ2-5; d_call: TRBD1; cdr3_nt: TGTGCCAGCGGAGGATTTACAGGGGCAGAGACCCAGTACTTC; cdr3_aa: CASGGFTGAETQYF
clone_size: .; v_call: TRBV10-2; j_call: TRBJ1-6; d_call: .; cdr3_nt: TGCGCCAGCGGGGAAAATAATTCAACCCTCCACTTT; cdr3_aa: CASGENNSTLHF